This TCR beta chain is from a study of blood T cell repertoires in COVID-19. At the level of the study: Researchers got acute and convalescent COVID-19 samples from the United States, Italy and Spain. The cDNA or gDNA used as material had been derived from T cells, B-cell-depleted T cells, or PBMCs.

Trimming took 5 bases from V and 6 from J, leaving 8 bases between them. Germline CDR1 reads SNHLY; CDR2 reads FYNNEI. The CDR3 runs 12 residues. Per the original methods: Reference gene primer amplification in the assay estimated nucleated cell counts. Libraries were prepared by immunoSEQ multiplex PCR; TCRdb keeps only in-frame clonotypes and omits some of them. From that table come the V and J calls and clone size; the DNA was used to work out D and trimming. The sample lists about 120,000 clones, around 87% seen once, with 3.5% to 4.5% in the top ten. Seattle enrolled patients during active infection and tracked them longitudinally.

This clonotype was sampled from a woman in her sixties or seventies with COVID-19, enrolled during active disease. V is TRBV2 and J is TRBJ1-5; D is unclear. Material for sequencing was peripheral blood. CDR3 loop: CASSLSVQPQHF. CDR3 sequence (DNA): TGTGCCAGCAGTTTATCGGTTCAGCCCCAGCATTTT. Filled out from reference TRBV2 and TRBJ1-5, the complete variable domain reads EPEVTQTPSHQVTQMGQEVILRCVPISNHLYFYWYRQILGQKVEFLVSFYNNEISEKSEIFDDQFSVERPDGSNFTLKIRSTKLEDSAMYFCASSLSVQPQHFGDGTRLSIL.